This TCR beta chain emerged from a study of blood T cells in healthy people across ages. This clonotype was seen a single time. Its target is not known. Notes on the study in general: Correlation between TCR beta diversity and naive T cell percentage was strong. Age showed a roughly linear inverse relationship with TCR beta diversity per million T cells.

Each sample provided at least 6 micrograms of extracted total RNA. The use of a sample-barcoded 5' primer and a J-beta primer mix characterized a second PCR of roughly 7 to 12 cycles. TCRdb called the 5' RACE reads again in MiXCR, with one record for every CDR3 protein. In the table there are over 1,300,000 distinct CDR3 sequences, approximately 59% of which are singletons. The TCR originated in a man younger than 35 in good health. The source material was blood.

The CDR3 region has the DNA TGTGCCAGCTCACCGAAGGGAGGAGGCACAGATACGCAGTATTTT. This encodes CASSPKGGGTDTQYF. The chain has TRBV18 and TRBJ2-3; maybe TRBD2 (6 bases). The CDR3 has 15 amino acids. Deletions cut 3 bases from V and 1 base from J, with 11 bases between. The germline V gene has CDR1 KGHSH and CDR2 LQKENI.